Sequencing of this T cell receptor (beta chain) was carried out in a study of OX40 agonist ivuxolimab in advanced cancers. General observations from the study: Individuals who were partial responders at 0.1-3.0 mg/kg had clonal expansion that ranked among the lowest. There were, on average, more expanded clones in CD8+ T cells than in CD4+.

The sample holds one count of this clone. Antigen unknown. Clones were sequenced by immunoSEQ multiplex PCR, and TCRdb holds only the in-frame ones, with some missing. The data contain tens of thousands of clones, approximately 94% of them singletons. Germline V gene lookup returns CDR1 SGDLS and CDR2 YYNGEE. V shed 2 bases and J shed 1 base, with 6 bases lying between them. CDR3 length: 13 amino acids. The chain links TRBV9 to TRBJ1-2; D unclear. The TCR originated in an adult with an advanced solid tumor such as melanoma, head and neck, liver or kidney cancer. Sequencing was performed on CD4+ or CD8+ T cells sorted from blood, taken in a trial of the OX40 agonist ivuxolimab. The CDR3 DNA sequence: TGTGCCAGCAGCGTCGGGAGTAACTATGGCTACACCTTC. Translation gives CASSVGSNYGYTF.